Listed below are T cell receptor beta chains from one sample, sequenced in a study of a mutant IDH1 vaccine in newly diagnosed glioma. Some clones are missing from TCRdb's copy, which holds only in-frame ones; the method was immunoSEQ multiplex PCR. The sample lists approximately 51,000 clones; 78% were seen once. No antigen has been assigned to these receptors. The sequenced sample was PBMCs, obtained from a glioma patient whose treatment included an IDH1 peptide vaccine. These receptors were taken from a woman in her thirties or forties with glioma. Each CDR3 is given with its conserved first and last residue. Each record gives: V gene, CDR3 protein.

v_gene: TRBV7-7; CDR3aa: CASSLPRGWGDRIIATNEKLFF
v_gene: TRBV7-2; CDR3aa: CASSPPGVAETQYF
v_gene: TRBV30; CDR3aa: CAWSKGLASPLHF
v_gene: TRBV5-1; CDR3aa: CASILGEGGELFF
v_gene: TRBV7-3; CDR3aa: CASSPNGQKSPYGYTF
v_gene: TRBV11-3; CDR3aa: CASHARYSNQPQHF
v_gene: TRBV5-6; CDR3aa: CASSLGAGANSPLHF
v_gene: TRBV14; CDR3aa: CASSPGGAGNTIYF
v_gene: TRBV7-2; CDR3aa: CASSLYGTGGNSDTQYF
v_gene: TRBV6-1; CDR3aa: CASGGTVGNIQYF
v_gene: TRBV6-5; CDR3aa: CASSYSFTDPYEQYF
v_gene: TRBV30; CDR3aa: CAWIPREGWTDTQYF
v_gene: TRBV2; CDR3aa: CASSQISEAGGGSLHF
v_gene: TRBV5-4; CDR3aa: CASSRERGGSTDTQYF
v_gene: TRBV11-2; CDR3aa: CASSGGPGANVLTF
v_gene: TRBV16; CDR3aa: CASSQSARVNEKLFF
v_gene: TRBV7-9; CDR3aa: CASSSQPLEQYF
v_gene: TRBV7-7; CDR3aa: CASSPLDTSYTEAFF